This entry features one T cell receptor beta chain sequence. The sample is drawn from a study of patients and donors after allogeneic stem cell transplantation. Trimming shortened V by 2 bases and J by 0 bases, and 9 bases separated the two germline ends. The CDR3 contains 14 residues. Germline CDR1 reads DFQATT; CDR2 reads SNEGSKA (reference sequence). One entry per CDR3 protein results from TCRdb running MiXCR on the RT-PCR reads. The repertoire holds about 76,000 distinct CDR3 sequences, with less than 30% as singletons. This TCR was recovered from a human donor who was either an allogeneic HSCT recipient or a stem cell or donor lymphocyte infusion donor (not recorded which). It is not recorded whose cells these are; they may come from a transplant donor. The V and J genes are TRBV20-1 and TRBJ2-3, with D tentatively TRBD1 (6 bases). What was sequenced was blood, either unsorted or a sorted T cell fraction (not recorded which). The CDR3 sequence: CSARPDRSTDTQYF. The DNA of the CDR3 is TGCAGTGCTAGACCCGACAGGAGCACAGATACGCAGTATTTT.